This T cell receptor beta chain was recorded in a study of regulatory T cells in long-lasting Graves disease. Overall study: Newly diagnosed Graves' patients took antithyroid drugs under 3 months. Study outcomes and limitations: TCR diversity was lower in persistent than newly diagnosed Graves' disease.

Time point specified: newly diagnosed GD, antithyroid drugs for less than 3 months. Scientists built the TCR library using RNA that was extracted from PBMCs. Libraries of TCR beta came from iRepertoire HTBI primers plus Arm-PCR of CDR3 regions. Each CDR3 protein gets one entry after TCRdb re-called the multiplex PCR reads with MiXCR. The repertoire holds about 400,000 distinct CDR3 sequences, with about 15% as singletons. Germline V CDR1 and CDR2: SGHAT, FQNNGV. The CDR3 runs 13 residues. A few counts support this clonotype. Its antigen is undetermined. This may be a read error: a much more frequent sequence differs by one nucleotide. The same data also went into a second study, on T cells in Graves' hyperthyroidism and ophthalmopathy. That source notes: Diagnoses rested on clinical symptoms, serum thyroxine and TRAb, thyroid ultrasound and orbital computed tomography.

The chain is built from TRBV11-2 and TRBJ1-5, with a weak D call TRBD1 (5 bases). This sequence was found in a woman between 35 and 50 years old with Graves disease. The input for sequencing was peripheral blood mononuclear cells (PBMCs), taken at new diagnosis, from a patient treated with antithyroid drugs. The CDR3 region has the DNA TGTGCCAGCAGCTTGGGGGTTGGTAAGCCCCTGCATTTT. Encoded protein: CASSLGVGKPLHF. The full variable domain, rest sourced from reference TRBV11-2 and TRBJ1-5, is EAGVAQSPRYKIIEKRQSVAFWCNPISGHATLYWYQQILGQGPKLLIQFQNNGVVDDSQLPKDRFSAERLKGVDSTLKIQPAKLEDSAVYLCASSLGVGKPLHFGDGTRLSIL.